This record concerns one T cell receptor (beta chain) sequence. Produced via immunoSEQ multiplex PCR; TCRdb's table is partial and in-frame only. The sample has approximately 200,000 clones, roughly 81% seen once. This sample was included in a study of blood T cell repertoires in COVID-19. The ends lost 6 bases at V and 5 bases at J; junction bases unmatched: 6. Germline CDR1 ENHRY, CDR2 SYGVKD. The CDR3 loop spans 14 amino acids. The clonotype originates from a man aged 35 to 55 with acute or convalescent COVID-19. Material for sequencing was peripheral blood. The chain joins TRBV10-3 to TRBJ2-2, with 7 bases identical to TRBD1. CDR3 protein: CAIRSVRGTGELFF. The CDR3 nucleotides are TGTGCCATCAGGAGCGTCAGGGGGACCGGGGAGCTGTTTTTT.